This entry features one T cell receptor beta chain sequence. There are 18 residues in the CDR3. J was trimmed by 4 bases and V by 1 base; bases with no gene match: 13. CDR1 and CDR2 from the germline V gene are LNHDA and SQIVND (reference sequence). Method: immunoSEQ multiplex PCR; TCRdb's copy keeps in-frame clones and lacks some. Of 250,000 or so clones in the sample, roughly 84% were seen once. This sample is part of a study of blood T cell repertoires in COVID-19. On the study more broadly: T cells, B-cell-depleted T cells, or PBMCs supplied cDNA or gDNA.

The sequenced sample consisted of peripheral blood. The clonotype was recovered from a man in his forties who had recovered from COVID-19. This chain joins TRBV19 and TRBJ1-5; 7 bases line up with TRBD1. DNA of the CDR3: TGTGCCAGTAGTATAGCCAATTTAGGGACAGCTTATAATCAGCCCCAGCATTTT. It yields the protein CASSIANLGTAYNQPQHF.